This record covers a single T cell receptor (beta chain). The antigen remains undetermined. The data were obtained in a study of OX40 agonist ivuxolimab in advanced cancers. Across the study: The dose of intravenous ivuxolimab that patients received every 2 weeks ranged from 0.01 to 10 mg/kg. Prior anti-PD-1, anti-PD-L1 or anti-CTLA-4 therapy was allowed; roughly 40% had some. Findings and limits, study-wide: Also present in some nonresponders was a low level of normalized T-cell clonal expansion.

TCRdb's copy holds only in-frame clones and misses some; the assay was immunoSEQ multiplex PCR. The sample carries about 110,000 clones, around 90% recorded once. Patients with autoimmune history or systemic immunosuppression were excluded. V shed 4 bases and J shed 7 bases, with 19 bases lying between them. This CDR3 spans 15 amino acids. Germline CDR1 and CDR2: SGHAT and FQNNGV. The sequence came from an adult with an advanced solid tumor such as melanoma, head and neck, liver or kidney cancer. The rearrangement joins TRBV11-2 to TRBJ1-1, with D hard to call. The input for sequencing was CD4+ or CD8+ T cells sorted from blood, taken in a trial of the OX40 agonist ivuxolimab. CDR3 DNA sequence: TGTGCCAGCAGCTCCTCTTCGACGCCTTTCTATGAAGCTTTCTTT. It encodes CASSSSSTPFYEAFF. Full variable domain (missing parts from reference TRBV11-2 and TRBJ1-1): EAGVAQSPRYKIIEKRQSVAFWCNPISGHATLYWYQQILGQGPKLLIQFQNNGVVDDSQLPKDRFSAERLKGVDSTLKIQPAKLEDSAVYLCASSSSSTPFYEAFFGQGTRLTVV.